Listed below are T cell receptor beta chains from one sample, sequenced in a study of T-cell reconstitution after alpha-beta-depleted transplantation in children. TCRdb analysed the PCR reads with MiXCR anew, one entry per CDR3 protein. The sample holds hundreds of thousands of distinct CDR3 sequences, approximately 10% seen once. The sequencing used peripheral blood, collected 180 days after TCRalphabeta/CD19-depleted stem cell transplant. The receptors come from a male patient aged 2-15 years who had a stem cell transplant for chronic granulomatous disease, so the T cells may come from the graft donor. Each CDR3 is given with its conserved first and last residue. Each record gives: D gene, clone size, V gene, J gene, CDR3 DNA, CDR3 protein. A D gene is named only where the DNA matches it firmly. Size tells how often a clone was seen (once, few, many) or the class of an expanded clone, and some rows leave it out.

>.|many|TRBV5-1|TRBJ1-2
TGCGCCAGCAGCTTGGCCGGAACAAACTATGGCTACACCTTC
CASSLAGTNYGYTF
>.|many|TRBV15|TRBJ2-5
TGTGCCACCAGCAGTACACCGGGGGAGACCCAGTACTTC
CATSSTPGETQYF
>.|many|TRBV20-1|TRBJ2-1
TGCAGTGCTAGAGATATGGCGGAACCCTACAATGAGCAGTTCTTC
CSARDMAEPYNEQFF
>.|many|TRBV5-1|TRBJ2-7
TGCGCCAGCAGCTTGGATATGCCCCGCTACGAGCAGTACTTC
CASSLDMPRYEQYF
>TRBD1|many|TRBV3-1|TRBJ1-4
TGTGCCAGCAGCCCTCAGGGGGCTTCGGGGGGAAAACTGTTTTTT
CASSPQGASGGKLFF
>.|many|TRBV29-1|TRBJ2-3
TGCAGCGTTGGCGGGCAAAGCACAGATACGCAGTATTTT
CSVGGQSTDTQYF
>.|many|TRBV28|TRBJ2-2
TGTGCCATAGGGGGCACCGGGGAGCTGTTTTTT
CAIGGTGELFF
>.|few|TRBV18|TRBJ2-4
TGTGCCAGCACACTATATCAGGGGACCAAAAACATTCAGTACTTC
CASTLYQGTKNIQYF
>.|many|TRBV14|TRBJ2-3
TGTGCCAGCAGCCAACGCGTTAACGCAGATACGCAGTATTTT
CASSQRVNADTQYF
>.|many|TRBV29-1|TRBJ2-5
TGCAGCGTTGAAGACAGGACAGTAGTTAAAGAGACCCAGTACTTC
CSVEDRTVVKETQYF
>TRBD2|few|TRBV18|TRBJ2-5
TGTGCCAGCTCACCACCGGCACTAGCGGGAAGGGAGACCCAGTACTTC
CASSPPALAGRETQYF
>.|.|TRBV19|TRBJ2-7
TGTGCCAGTAGTATCGCGCGGAGCTCCTACGAGCAGTACTTC
CASSIARSSYEQYF
>TRBD2|many|TRBV12-3/TRBV12-4|TRBJ2-1
TGTGCCAGCAGTTTATTCAAGGTTTGGGGGAGGGCCAGCTCCTACAATGAGCAGTTCTTC
CASSLFKVWGRASSYNEQFF
>.|many|TRBV29-1|TRBJ2-7
TGCAGCGGGGGACGCACTACCTACGAGCAGTACTTC
CSGGRTTYEQYF
>.|.|TRBV12-3/TRBV12-4|TRBJ2-2
TGTGCCAGCAGTTTTAGCCCTGGACTAATCACCGGGGAGCTGTTTTTT
CASSFSPGLITGELFF
>TRBD2|many|TRBV7-9|TRBJ2-3
TGTGCCAGCACTGAGGCTAGCGGATACCCTACGCAGTATTTT
CASTEASGYPTQYF
>TRBD1|many|TRBV4-3|TRBJ2-7
TGCGCCAGCAGCCAAGAACACAGGGGGAGGACCTACGAGCAGTACTTC
CASSQEHRGRTYEQYF
>.|many|TRBV27|TRBJ1-6
TGTGCCAGCAGAAGGGCGAGTAATTCACCCCTCCACTTT
CASRRASNSPLHF
>.|many|TRBV20-1|TRBJ2-7
TGCAGTGCTTCTGACGAGGGCTACGAGCAGTACTTC
CSASDEGYEQYF
>.|many|TRBV29-1|TRBJ1-4
TGCAGCGTTGTCCCCAGATCAAAACTGTTTTTT
CSVVPRSKLFF
>.|many|TRBV12-3/TRBV12-4|TRBJ2-5
TGTGCCAGCAGTTTAATGGGGACGGAGACCCAGTACTTC
CASSLMGTETQYF
>.|many|TRBV29-1|TRBJ2-2
TGCAGCGTTGTAGCGGAGGACACCGGGGAGCTGTTTTTT
CSVVAEDTGELFF
>TRBD2|many|TRBV20-1|TRBJ2-7
TGCAGTGCTAGCTTTGGCGGGGGGCTGGAGCAGTACTTC
CSASFGGGLEQYF
>TRBD1|few|TRBV7-8|TRBJ1-2
TGTGCCAGCAGCATCAAACAAGGGACAGGGGGATCCGGCGTCTATGGCTACACCTTC
CASSIKQGTGGSGVYGYTF
>.|many|TRBV5-5|TRBJ2-6
TGTGCCAGCAGCGGGGTCGCGGGGGCCAACGTCCTGACTTTC
CASSGVAGANVLTF
>TRBD2|few|TRBV20-1|TRBJ2-2
TGCAGTGCCAGTAGCGGGAGGGGTACCGGGGAGCTGTTTTTT
CSASSGRGTGELFF
>.|many|TRBV12-3/TRBV12-4|TRBJ2-7
TGTGCCAGCCCCTGGCTTAGCGAGCAGTACTTC
CASPWLSEQYF
>TRBD1|.|TRBV27|TRBJ2-7
TGTGCCAGCAGTTCCTGGACAGGGGCCGAGCAGTACTTC
CASSSWTGAEQYF
>.|many|TRBV20-1|TRBJ1-2
TGCAGTGCTAGAGGGCGGGACTCCCGTAGAGGCTACACCTTC
CSARGRDSRRGYTF
>.|many|TRBV7-9|TRBJ2-1
TGTGCCAGCAGCTTAGGCTCCTACAATGAGCAGTTCTTC
CASSLGSYNEQFF
>TRBD1|few|TRBV18|TRBJ1-1
TGTGCCAGCTTACCTCCGGGACAGGGGGCTCATGAAGCTTTCTTT
CASLPPGQGAHEAFF
>TRBD1|few|TRBV7-9|TRBJ1-5
TGTGCCAGCAGCGCAGGGGGTAGCAATCAGCCCCAGCATTTT
CASSAGGSNQPQHF
>.|many|TRBV19|TRBJ1-5
TGTGCCAGTAGTATTATCGAGGGAAGATATCAGCCCCAGCATTTT
CASSIIEGRYQPQHF
>.|many|TRBV6-2/TRBV6-3|TRBJ2-2
TGTGCCAGCACAGAACGCCCCGGGGAGCTGTTTTTT
CASTERPGELFF
>.|many|TRBV12-3/TRBV12-4|TRBJ1-5
TGTGCCAGCAGTTTACGGCCGAGCAATCAGCCCCAGCATTTT
CASSLRPSNQPQHF
>.|many|TRBV7-2|TRBJ1-5
TGTGCCAGCAGCTTAGGGGCAGGAGGGAAGAATCAGCCCCAGCATTTT
CASSLGAGGKNQPQHF
>.|many|TRBV29-1|TRBJ2-2
TGCAGCGTTTGGCAGGGAGGAACCGGGGAGCTGTTTTTT
CSVWQGGTGELFF
>TRBD1|many|TRBV30|TRBJ1-1
TGTGCCTGGAGTCCACAACAGGGGGGGAGGACTGAAGCTTTCTTT
CAWSPQQGGRTEAFF
>TRBD2|many|TRBV20-1|TRBJ2-3
TGCAGTGAGGGGCTAGCGGGGACCACAGATACGCAGTATTTT
CSEGLAGTTDTQYF
>.|many|TRBV21-1|TRBJ2-5
TGTGCCAGCAGCTCTTCCGAGGGGCCCAGGGAGACCCAGTACTTC
CASSSSEGPRETQYF